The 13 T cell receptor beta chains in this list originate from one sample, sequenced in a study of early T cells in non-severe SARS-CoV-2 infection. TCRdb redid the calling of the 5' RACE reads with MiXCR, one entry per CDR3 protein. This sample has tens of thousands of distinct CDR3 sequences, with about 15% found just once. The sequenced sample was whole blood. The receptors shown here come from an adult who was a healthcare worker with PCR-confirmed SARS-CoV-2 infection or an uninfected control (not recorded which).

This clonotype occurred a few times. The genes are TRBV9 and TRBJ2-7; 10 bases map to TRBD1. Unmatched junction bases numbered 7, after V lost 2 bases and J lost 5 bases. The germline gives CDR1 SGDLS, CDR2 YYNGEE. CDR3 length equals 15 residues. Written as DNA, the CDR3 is TGTGCCAGCAGCGTCTCCGGGACAGGGGCTAACGAGCAGTACTTC. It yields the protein CASSVSGTGANEQYF.

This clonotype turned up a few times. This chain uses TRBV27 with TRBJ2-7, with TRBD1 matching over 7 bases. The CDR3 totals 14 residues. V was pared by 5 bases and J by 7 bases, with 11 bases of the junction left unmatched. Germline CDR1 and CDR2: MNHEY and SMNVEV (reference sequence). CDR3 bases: TGTGCCAGCAGTGCCGGAACAGGGGTAGGTGAGCAGTACTTC. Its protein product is CASSAGTGVGEQYF.

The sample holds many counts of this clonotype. The CDR3 protein is CATSDFPSNAGELFF. CDR3 nucleotide sequence: TGTGCCACCAGTGATTTCCCGTCCAACGCCGGGGAGCTGTTTTTT. The V call is TRBV24-1, the J call TRBJ2-2; D is unresolved. Trimming took off 1 base at V and 6 bases at J, with 11 bases between the two ends. The germline CDR1 and CDR2 sequences are KGHDR and SFDVKD. This CDR3 has 15 amino acids.

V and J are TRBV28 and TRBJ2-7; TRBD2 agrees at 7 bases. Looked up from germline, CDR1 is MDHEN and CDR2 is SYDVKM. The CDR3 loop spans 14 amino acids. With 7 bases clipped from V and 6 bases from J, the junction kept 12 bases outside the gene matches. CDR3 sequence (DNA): TGTGCCAGCACTTACGCGGGAGCCCAAGCCGAGCAGTACTTC. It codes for CASTYAGAQAEQYF.

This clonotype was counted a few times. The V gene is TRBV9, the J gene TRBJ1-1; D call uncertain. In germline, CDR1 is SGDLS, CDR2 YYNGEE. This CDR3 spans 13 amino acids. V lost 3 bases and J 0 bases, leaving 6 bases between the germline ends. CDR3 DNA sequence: TGTGCCAGCAGCGCCGAGATGAACACTGAAGCTTTCTTT. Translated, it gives CASSAEMNTEAFF.

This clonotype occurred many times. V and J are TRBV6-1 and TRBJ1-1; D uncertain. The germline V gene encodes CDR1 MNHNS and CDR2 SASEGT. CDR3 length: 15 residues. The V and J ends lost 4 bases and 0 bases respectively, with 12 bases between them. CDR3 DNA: TGTGCCAGCAGTGCGGACGGGGAGATGAACACTGAAGCTTTCTTT. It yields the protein CASSADGEMNTEAFF.

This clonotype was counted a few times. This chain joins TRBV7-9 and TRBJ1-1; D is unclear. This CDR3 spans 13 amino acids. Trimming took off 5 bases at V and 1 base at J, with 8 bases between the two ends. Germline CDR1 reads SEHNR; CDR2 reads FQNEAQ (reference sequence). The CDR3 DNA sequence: TGTGCCAGCAGCCCCCCGCAGAACACTGAAGCTTTCTTT. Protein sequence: CASSPPQNTEAFF.

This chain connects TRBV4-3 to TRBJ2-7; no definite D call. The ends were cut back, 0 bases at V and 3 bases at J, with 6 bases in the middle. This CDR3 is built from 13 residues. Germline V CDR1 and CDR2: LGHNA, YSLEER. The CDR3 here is CASSQEHSYEQYF. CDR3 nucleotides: TGCGCCAGCAGCCAAGAACATAGCTACGAGCAGTACTTC.

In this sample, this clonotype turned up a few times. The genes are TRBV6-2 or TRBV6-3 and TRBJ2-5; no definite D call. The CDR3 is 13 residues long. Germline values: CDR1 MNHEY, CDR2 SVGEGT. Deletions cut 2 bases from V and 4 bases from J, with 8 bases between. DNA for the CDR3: TGTGCCAGCAGTTACGGGCTTTCAGAGACCCAGTACTTC. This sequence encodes CASSYGLSETQYF.

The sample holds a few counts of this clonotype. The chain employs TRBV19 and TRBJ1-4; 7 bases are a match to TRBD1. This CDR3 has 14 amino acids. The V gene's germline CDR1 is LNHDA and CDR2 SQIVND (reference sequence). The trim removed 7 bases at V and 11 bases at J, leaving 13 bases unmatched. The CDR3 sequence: CASKPEFSQGKLFF. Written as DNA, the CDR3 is TGTGCCAGTAAGCCGGAATTCTCACAGGGGAAACTGTTTTTT.

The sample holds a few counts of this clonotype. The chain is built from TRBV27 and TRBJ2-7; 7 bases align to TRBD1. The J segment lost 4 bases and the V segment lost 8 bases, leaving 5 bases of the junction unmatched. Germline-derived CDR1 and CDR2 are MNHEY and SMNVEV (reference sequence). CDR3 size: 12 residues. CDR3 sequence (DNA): TGTGCCAGCCGGGACAGTGGGTACGAGCAGTACTTC. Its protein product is CASRDSGYEQYF.

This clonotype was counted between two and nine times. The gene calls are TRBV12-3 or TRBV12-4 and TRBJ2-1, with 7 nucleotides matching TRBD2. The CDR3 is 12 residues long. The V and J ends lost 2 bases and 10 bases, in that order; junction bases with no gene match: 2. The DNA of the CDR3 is TGTGCCAGCAGTTTAAAGCGGGGAGAGCAGTTCTTC. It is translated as CASSLKRGEQFF.

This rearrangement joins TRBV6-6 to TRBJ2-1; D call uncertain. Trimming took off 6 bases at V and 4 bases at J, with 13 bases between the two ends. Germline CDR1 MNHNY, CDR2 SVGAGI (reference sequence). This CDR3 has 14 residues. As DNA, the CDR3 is TGTGCCAGCAGCCCCCGTGGGCTATACAATGAGCAGTTCTTC. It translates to CASSPRGLYNEQFF.